This T cell receptor beta chain was found in a study of Ad26.COV2.S vaccination and SARS-CoV-2 variants. Treatment of the sample: around 19 received Ad26.COV2.S at low or high dose, single or two shots; several received placebo; per-sample allocation not given. Sample collection was performed on day 63 after the first vaccine or placebo injection. Assay: immunoSEQ multiplex PCR; the TCRdb copy retains only in-frame clones and omits some. The sample contains some 340,000 clones, about 85% of which appear only once. Germline V gene data show CDR1 as MNHEY and CDR2 as SVGAGI. The germline V and J ends were trimmed by 6 bases and 4 bases, with 16 bases remaining between them. The CDR3 sequence is 14 residues long.

V and J are TRBV6-5 and TRBJ2-7; no firm D call. This TCR came from a person between 18 and 65 years old who received the Ad26.COV2.S COVID-19 vaccine or a placebo. The sequenced sample was peripheral blood, obtained in a trial of Ad26.COV2.S vaccine versus placebo. The CDR3 region is CASSPQRGVYEQYF. The CDR3 nucleotides read TGTGCCAGCAGCCCCCAGCGAGGAGTTTACGAGCAGTACTTC.